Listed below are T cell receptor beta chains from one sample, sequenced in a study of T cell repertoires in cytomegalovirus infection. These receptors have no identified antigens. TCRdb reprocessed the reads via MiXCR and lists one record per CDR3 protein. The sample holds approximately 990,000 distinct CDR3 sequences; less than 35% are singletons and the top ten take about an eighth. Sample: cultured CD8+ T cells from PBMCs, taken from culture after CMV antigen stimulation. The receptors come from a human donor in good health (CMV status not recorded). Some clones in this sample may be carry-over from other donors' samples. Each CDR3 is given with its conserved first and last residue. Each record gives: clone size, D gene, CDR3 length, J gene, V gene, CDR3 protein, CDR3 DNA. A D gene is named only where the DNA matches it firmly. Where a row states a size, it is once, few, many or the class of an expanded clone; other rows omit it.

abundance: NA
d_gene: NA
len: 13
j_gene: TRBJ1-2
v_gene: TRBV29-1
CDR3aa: CSVEDLTGHGYTF
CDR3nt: TGCAGCGTTGAAGATCTTACAGGGCATGGCTACACCTTC

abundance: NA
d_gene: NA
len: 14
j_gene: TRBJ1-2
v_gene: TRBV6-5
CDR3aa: CASSYSTEDYGYTF
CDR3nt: TGTGCCAGCAGTTACTCGACAGAGGACTATGGCTACACCTTC

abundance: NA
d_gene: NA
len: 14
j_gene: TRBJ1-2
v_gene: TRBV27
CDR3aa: CASSFGTSNYGYTF
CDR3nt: TGTGCCAGCAGTTTTGGGACATCAAACTATGGCTACACCTTC

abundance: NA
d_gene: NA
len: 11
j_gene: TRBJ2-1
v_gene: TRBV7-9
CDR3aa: CASSTDNEQFF
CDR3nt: TGTGCCAGCAGCACGGACAATGAGCAGTTCTTC

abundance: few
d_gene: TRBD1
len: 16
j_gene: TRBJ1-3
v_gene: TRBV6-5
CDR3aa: CASSYGQGASGNTIYF
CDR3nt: TGTGCCAGCAGTTACGGGCAGGGGGCCTCTGGAAACACCATATATTTT

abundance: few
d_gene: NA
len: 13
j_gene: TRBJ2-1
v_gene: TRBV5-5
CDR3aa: CASSLEGDTEQFF
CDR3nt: TGTGCCAGCAGCTTGGAGGGGGACACCGAGCAGTTCTTC

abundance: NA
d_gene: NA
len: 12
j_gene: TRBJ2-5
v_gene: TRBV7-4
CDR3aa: CASSSGDDTQYF
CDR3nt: TGTGCCAGCAGCAGTGGGGACGACACCCAGTACTTC

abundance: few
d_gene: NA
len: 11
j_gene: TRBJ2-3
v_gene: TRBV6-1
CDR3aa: CASSAGFTQYF
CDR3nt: TGTGCCAGCAGTGCTGGATTTACGCAGTATTTT

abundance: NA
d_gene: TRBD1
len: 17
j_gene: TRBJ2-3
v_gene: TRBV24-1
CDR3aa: CATSEGTGFTYTDTQYF
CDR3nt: TGTGCCACCAGTGAGGGGACAGGGTTTACCTACACAGATACGCAGTATTTT

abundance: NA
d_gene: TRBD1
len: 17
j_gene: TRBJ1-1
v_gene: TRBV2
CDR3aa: CASSGETGTGWGTEAFF
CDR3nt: TGTGCCAGCAGTGGAGAGACCGGGACAGGGTGGGGCACTGAAGCTTTCTTT

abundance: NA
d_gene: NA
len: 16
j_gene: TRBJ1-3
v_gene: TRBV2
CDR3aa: CASSGDRQSRGNTIYF
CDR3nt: TGTGCCAGCAGCGGAGACCGACAGTCCCGTGGAAACACCATATATTTT

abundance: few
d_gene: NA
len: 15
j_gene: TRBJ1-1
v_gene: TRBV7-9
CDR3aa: CASSFPTGGITEAFF
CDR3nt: TGTGCCAGCAGCTTTCCGACAGGAGGGATCACTGAAGCTTTCTTT

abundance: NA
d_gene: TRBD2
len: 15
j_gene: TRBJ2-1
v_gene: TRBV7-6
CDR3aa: CASNKLAGGLNEQFF
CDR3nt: TGTGCCAGCAACAAACTAGCGGGGGGCCTCAATGAGCAGTTCTTC

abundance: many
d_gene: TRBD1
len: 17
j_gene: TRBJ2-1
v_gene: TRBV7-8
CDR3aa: CASSLAGTVFSYNEQFF
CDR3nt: TGTGCCAGCAGCTTAGCGGGGACAGTCTTCTCCTACAATGAGCAGTTCTTC

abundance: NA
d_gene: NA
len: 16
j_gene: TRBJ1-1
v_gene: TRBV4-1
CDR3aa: CASSQVSQAVNTEAFF
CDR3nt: TGCGCCAGCAGCCAAGTGAGTCAGGCTGTGAACACTGAAGCTTTCTTT

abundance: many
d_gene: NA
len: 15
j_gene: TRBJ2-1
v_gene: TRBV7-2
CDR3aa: CASSRGTSANNEQFF
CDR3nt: TGTGCCAGCAGCCGTGGGACATCGGCCAACAATGAGCAGTTCTTC

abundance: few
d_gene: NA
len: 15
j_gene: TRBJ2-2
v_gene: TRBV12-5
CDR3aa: CASSKRGAGAGELFF
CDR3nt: TGTGCTAGTAGTAAAAGGGGGGCCGGGGCCGGGGAGCTGTTTTTT

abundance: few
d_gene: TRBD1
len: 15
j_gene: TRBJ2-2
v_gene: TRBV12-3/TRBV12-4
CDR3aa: CASSPTTGEGGELFF
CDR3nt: TGTGCCAGCAGCCCTACTACAGGGGAAGGCGGGGAGCTGTTTTTT

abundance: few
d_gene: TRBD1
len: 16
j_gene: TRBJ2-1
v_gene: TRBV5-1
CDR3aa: CASSLEKDRGLDEQFF
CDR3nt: TGCGCCAGCAGCTTGGAAAAGGACAGGGGGCTTGATGAGCAGTTCTTC

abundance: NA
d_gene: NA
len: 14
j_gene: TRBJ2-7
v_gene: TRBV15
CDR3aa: CASSRMDSSYEQYF
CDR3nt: TGTGCCAGCTCCAGGATGGACAGCTCCTACGAGCAGTACTTC

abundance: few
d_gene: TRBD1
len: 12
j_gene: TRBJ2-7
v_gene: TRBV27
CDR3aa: CASSTQGVEQYF
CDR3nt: TGTGCCAGCAGTACACAGGGGGTAGAGCAGTACTTC

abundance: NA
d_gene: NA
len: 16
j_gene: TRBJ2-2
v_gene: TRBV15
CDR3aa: CATSRYRDVGDGELFF
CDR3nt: TGTGCCACCAGCAGGTACCGGGACGTCGGGGACGGGGAGCTGTTTTTT

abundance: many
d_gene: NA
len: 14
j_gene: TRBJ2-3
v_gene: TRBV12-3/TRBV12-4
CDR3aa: CASSYTGLADTQYF
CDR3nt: TGTGCCAGCAGTTATACAGGGTTGGCAGATACGCAGTATTTT

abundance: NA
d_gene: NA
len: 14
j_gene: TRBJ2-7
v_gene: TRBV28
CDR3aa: CASSLRARVYEQYF
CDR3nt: TGTGCCAGCAGCCTCCGCGCCAGGGTCTACGAGCAGTACTTC

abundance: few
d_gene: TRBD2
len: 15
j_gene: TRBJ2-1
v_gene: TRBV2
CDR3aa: CASRESGGAYNEQFF
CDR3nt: TGTGCCAGCAGGGAAAGCGGGGGGGCCTACAATGAGCAGTTCTTC

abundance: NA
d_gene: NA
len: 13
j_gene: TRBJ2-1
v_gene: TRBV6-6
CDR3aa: CVSQPLSYNEQFF
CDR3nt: TGTGTCAGCCAACCTCTCTCCTACAATGAGCAGTTCTTC

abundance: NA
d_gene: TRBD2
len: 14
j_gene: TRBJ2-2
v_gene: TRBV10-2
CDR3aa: CASSAGGGAGELFF
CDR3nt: TGCGCCAGCAGTGCTGGCGGGGGAGCCGGGGAGCTGTTTTTT

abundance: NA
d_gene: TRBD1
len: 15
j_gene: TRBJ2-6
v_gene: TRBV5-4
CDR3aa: CASSSGQGELNVLTF
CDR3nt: TGTGCCAGCAGCTCGGGACAGGGGGAGCTCAACGTCCTGACTTTC

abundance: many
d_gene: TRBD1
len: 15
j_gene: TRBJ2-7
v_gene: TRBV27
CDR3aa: CASSLRGTGAYEQYF
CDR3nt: TGTGCCAGCAGTTTAAGGGGGACAGGAGCCTACGAGCAGTACTTC

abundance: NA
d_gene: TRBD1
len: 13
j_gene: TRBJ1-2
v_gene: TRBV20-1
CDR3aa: CSAFTGGSYGYTF
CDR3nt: TGCAGTGCCTTCACAGGGGGCAGCTATGGCTACACCTTC

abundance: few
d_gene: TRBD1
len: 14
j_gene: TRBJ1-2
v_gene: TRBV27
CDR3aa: CASSRGQGPGGYTF
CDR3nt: TGTGCCAGCAGTCGAGGACAGGGTCCAGGCGGCTACACCTTC

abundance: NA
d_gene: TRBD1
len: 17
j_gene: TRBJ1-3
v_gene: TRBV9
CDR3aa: CASSLAGDRVPGNTIYF
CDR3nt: TGTGCCAGCAGCCTTGCCGGGGACAGGGTTCCTGGAAACACCATATATTTT